These T cell receptor beta chains were read from a single sample in a study of OX40 agonist ivuxolimab in advanced cancers. Some clones are missing from TCRdb's copy, which holds only in-frame ones; the method was immunoSEQ multiplex PCR. The sample lists about 64,000 clones; less than 95% were seen once. Sequenced material: CD4+ or CD8+ T cells sorted from blood, taken in a trial of the OX40 agonist ivuxolimab. These receptors all stem from an adult with an advanced solid tumor such as melanoma, head and neck, liver or kidney cancer. The CDR3 runs from the conserved cysteine through the conserved F or W. The D gene is left open where the match is weak. Part of the rows lack a size; the others show once, few, many or a class for expanded clones.

clone size	D gene	V gene	CDR3 length	J gene	CDR3 protein	CDR3 DNA
.	.	TRBV27	16	TRBJ2-7	CASSLWLGSGLYEQYF	TGTGCCAGCAGTTTGTGGTTGGGTAGCGGACTCTACGAGCAGTACTTC
.	TRBD1	TRBV28	13	TRBJ2-1	CACQGARYNEQFF	TGTGCCTGCCAGGGGGCTCGATACAATGAGCAGTTCTTC
.	.	TRBV28	13	TRBJ2-5	CASSLQGVGTQYF	TGTGCCAGCAGTCTACAGGGAGTGGGGACCCAGTACTTC
.	.	TRBV14	17	TRBJ2-7	CASSQGWSSDSSYEQYF	TGTGCCAGCAGCCAGGGTTGGAGTAGCGACAGCTCCTACGAGCAGTACTTC
.	.	TRBV19	14	TRBJ2-2	CASSRQGRTGELFF	TGTGCCAGTAGTCGGCAGGGTCGGACCGGGGAGCTGTTTTTT
.	.	TRBV19	13	TRBJ2-5	CASSRQVQETQYF	TGTGCCAGTAGTAGACAAGTTCAAGAGACCCAGTACTTC
.	TRBD2	TRBV10-2	12	TRBJ2-3	CASGGGADTQYF	TGCGCCAGCGGGGGAGGGGCAGATACGCAGTATTTT
.	TRBD2	TRBV7-9	19	TRBJ2-3	CASRRARLAGGPFLDTQYF	TGTGCCAGCAGAAGGGCCCGGCTAGCGGGAGGACCATTCTTGGATACGCAGTATTTT
.	TRBD2	TRBV2	16	TRBJ2-3	CASSSLAGSSTDTQYF	TGTGCCAGCAGTAGCTTAGCGGGATCTAGCACAGATACGCAGTATTTT
.	TRBD2	TRBV4-1	13	TRBJ2-5	CASSQGLAETQYF	TGCGCCAGCAGCCAGGGACTAGCGGAGACCCAGTACTTC
.	.	TRBV2	12	TRBJ2-7	CASSDWAYEQYF	TGTGCCAGCAGTGATTGGGCCTACGAGCAGTACTTC
.	TRBD2	TRBV6-5	15	TRBJ2-7	CASSVLAGAVYEQYF	TGTGCCAGCAGCGTCCTAGCGGGAGCCGTCTACGAGCAGTACTTC
.	TRBD1	TRBV7-9	18	TRBJ1-1	CASSLLRPGQTLESEAFF	TGTGCCAGCAGCCTCCTCCGGCCGGGACAGACTTTGGAGTCTGAAGCTTTCTTT
.	TRBD2	TRBV2	16	TRBJ2-3	CASSGLAGGKGDTQYF	TGTGCCAGCAGCGGACTAGCGGGAGGTAAAGGAGATACGCAGTATTTT
.	.	TRBV30	15	TRBJ2-7	CAWSLTVQPLRVQYF	TGTGCCTGGAGTTTGACAGTCCAGCCCTTACGAGTGCAGTACTTC
.	.	TRBV29-1	12	TRBJ1-1	CSVQNQNTEAFF	TGCAGCGTTCAAAATCAGAACACTGAAGCTTTCTTT
.	TRBD2	TRBV25-1	15	TRBJ2-1	CASSSLAGAGNEQFF	TGTGCCAGCTCGTCCCTAGCGGGAGCTGGCAATGAGCAGTTCTTC
.	TRBD2	TRBV6-1	14	TRBJ2-5	CASIRGGGEETQYF	TGTGCCAGCATTCGGGGGGGAGGAGAGGAGACCCAGTACTTC
.	TRBD1	TRBV28	16	TRBJ1-2	CASSPPVGQGDYGYTF	TGTGCCAGCAGTCCGCCGGTGGGACAGGGAGATTATGGCTACACCTTC
.	TRBD1	TRBV28	13	TRBJ1-2	CASRGDSGYGYTF	TGTGCCAGCAGGGGGGACAGCGGCTATGGCTACACCTTC
.	.	TRBV29-1	16	TRBJ2-5	CSVEGSGNIKGGTQYF	TGCAGCGTTGAGGGTAGCGGAAACATAAAAGGGGGGACCCAGTACTTC
.	TRBD1	TRBV13	18	TRBJ2-3	CASSLAYTGTGGTDTQYF	TGTGCCAGCAGCTTAGCCTACACCGGGACAGGCGGCACAGATACGCAGTATTTT
.	.	TRBV25-1	15	TRBJ2-4	CASSETGLAKNIQYF	TGTGCCAGCAGTGAGACAGGTCTAGCCAAAAACATTCAGTACTTC
.	.	TRBV6-1	14	TRBJ2-5	CASSEGLVGGTQYF	TGTGCCAGCAGTGAAGGGCTTGTGGGAGGGACCCAGTACTTC
.	.	TRBV9	14	TRBJ1-3	CASSVNREGNTIYF	TGTGCCAGCAGCGTAAACAGGGAGGGGAACACCATATATTTT
.	.	TRBV7-8	12	TRBJ2-7	CASSQTIGGQYF	TGTGCCAGCAGCCAAACCATAGGGGGGCAGTACTTC
.	TRBD2	TRBV19	15	TRBJ2-2	CASSTGTSGTGELFF	TGTGCCAGTAGCACCGGGACTAGCGGGACCGGGGAGCTGTTTTTT
.	TRBD2	TRBV27	15	TRBJ2-7	CASSLSNASGREQYF	TGTGCCAGCAGTTTATCGAACGCTAGCGGGAGGGAGCAGTACTTC
.	TRBD1	TRBV5-1	16	TRBJ2-5	CASSPGTGVRQETQYF	TGCGCCAGCAGCCCAGGGACAGGGGTACGTCAAGAGACCCAGTACTTC
once	.	TRBV6-5	14	TRBJ2-4	CASSSTGSGNIQYF	TGTGCCAGCAGTTCCACAGGGAGTGGGAACATTCAGTACTTC
.	.	TRBV11-2	15	TRBJ2-7	CASSLAPGHTYEQYF	TGTGCCAGCAGCTTAGCGCCGGGACACACCTACGAGCAGTACTTC
.	TRBD1	TRBV28	13	TRBJ1-2	CASSQGQNYGYTF	TGTGCCAGCAGCCAGGGACAGAACTATGGCTACACCTTC
.	.	TRBV28	12	TRBJ1-2	CASSTYNYGYTF	TGTGCCAGCAGTACCTATAACTATGGCTACACCTTC
.	.	TRBV15	16	TRBJ2-1	CATSREAGADYNEQFF	TGTGCCACCAGCAGAGAGGCTGGGGCGGACTACAATGAGCAGTTCTTC
once	.	TRBV10-3	13	TRBJ1-5	CAISPGGNQPQHF	TGTGCCATCAGCCCCGGGGGCAATCAGCCCCAGCATTTT
.	.	TRBV9	15	TRBJ2-3	CASSVEGQSTDTQYF	TGTGCCAGCAGCGTAGAGGGACAAAGCACAGATACGCAGTATTTT
.	.	TRBV4-1	17	TRBJ2-6	CASSQGSPLSGANVLTF	TGCGCCAGCAGCCAAGGATCCCCCCTCTCTGGGGCCAACGTCCTGACTTTC
.	.	TRBV6-5	13	TRBJ1-1	CASINRQNTEAFF	TGTGCCAGCATCAACCGACAGAACACTGAAGCTTTCTTT
.	.	TRBV9	12	TRBJ1-2	CASSVPRGSYTF	TGTGCCAGCAGCGTACCACGGGGTAGCTACACCTTC
.	.	TRBV10-3	14	TRBJ2-1	CAISGRMMRNEQFF	TGTGCCATCAGTGGACGCATGATGAGGAATGAGCAGTTCTTC
.	TRBD1	TRBV5-4	15	TRBJ2-2	CASSRGQGDTGELFF	TGTGCCAGCAGCCGCGGACAGGGGGACACCGGGGAGCTGTTTTTT
.	TRBD1	TRBV28	15	TRBJ2-5	CASWTGGAISETQYF	TGTGCCAGCTGGACAGGGGGCGCAATTTCGGAGACCCAGTACTTC
.	TRBD1	TRBV6-6	15	TRBJ2-7	CASSNHRGPTYEQYF	TGTGCCAGCAGTAATCACAGGGGACCAACCTACGAGCAGTACTTC